This T cell receptor beta chain derives from a study of shared clonotypes between healthy human individuals (dated by TCRdb to the early 2020s). Study-wide context: The cohort included three men and a couple of women between 18 and 49 years of age. Per donor, leukapheresis produced somewhere between about 0.9 and 9.5 billion PBMCs. For each donor, CD4 naive and CD4 memory were each given three plates, CD8 naive was given two plates, and CD8 memory was given one plate. Different laboratories and diverse techniques were used to prepare libraries and sequence TCR repertoires, to increase sequencing depth and limit assay-specific biases. To estimate repertoire size and how much clonotypes are shared between individuals, the study performed deep sequencing of blood TCR repertoires from a handful of healthy adults.

V and J are truncated by 0 bases and 0 bases respectively, leaving an intervening sequence of 6 bases. Sequences MGHRA (CDR1) and YSYEKL (CDR2) are obtained from the germline V gene. Its CDR3 holds 14 amino acids, cysteine through phenylalanine. Only CDR3 DNA is held: 42 bases, read in frame from base 1. Results and caveats for the whole study, not just this receptor: The genetic and exposure-history diversity represented was limited by the small number of donors. Sampling was restricted to blood, and TCR repertoires in tissues likely differ from the TCR repertoires found in blood. Clonotypes shared by all four sorted-subset donors showed higher generation probabilities than non-shared clonotypes. Naive subsets generally had larger estimated clonotype richness than memory subsets did. Sharing across several donors was observed for approximately 5% of naive CD4, 3.5% of naive CD8, around 2.5% of memory CD4, and roughly 0.43% of memory CD8 clonotypes. Pairwise subsampling led to the expectation that sequencing depth would affect the degree of clonotype sharing among donors. Even with the large sequencing depth, rarefaction of the sorted-subset datasets indicated that sequencing was incomplete.

For the CD8 naive samples, CD45RO-negative cells were positively selected for CCR7, yielding a CD45RA+CCR7+ population from which TemRA cells were excluded. Donors were healthy HIV-negative adults with no recently reported acute infections or vaccinations. Only Caucasian adults living in Nashville, Tennessee, USA were represented among the donors. Blood was collected by leukapheresis, and PBMCs were isolated by Ficoll-Histopaque density gradient centrifugation and then cryopreserved in liquid nitrogen vapor phase. Analytical flow cytometry was used to check the purity and quantity of each magnetically sorted T cell population. Genomic DNA was isolated from each sorted fraction and quantified by UV absorbance on a Nanodrop 2000c. TCR CDR3 regions were amplified from genomic DNA by multiplex PCR using the deep immunoSEQ assay. Extracted genomic DNA from each cell subset was distributed evenly across all wells of several immunoSEQ 96-well plates, and each plate was treated as a replicate. For sorted subsets, each replicate PCR was loaded with about 0.2 ug genomic DNA, equivalent to about 33,000 T cell genomes. Purified libraries were quantified with a Qubit 3.0 fluorometer, sized on a Bioanalyzer 2100, and re-quantified with the KAPA Library Quantification kit. Every immunoSEQ 96-well plate was sequenced on a dedicated single-read 150-cycle Illumina NextSeq 550 flow cell. The original pipeline was this. Because only junctional sequences without quality scores were contained in the immunoSEQ output, filtering matching that applied to full-length reads could not be performed. Sequences were annotated with PyIR, a Python wrapper for IgBLAST v1.9, and V/J genes and CDR3 were assigned using IMGT germline references. Reads were removed for weak V/J assignments (E-value above 1e-6), missing CDR3, stop codons, out-of-frame junctions, or ambiguous translated residues. V3J clonotypes were defined as sequences sharing an identical inferred V gene, J gene, and CDR3 amino acid sequence. Percentage overlap between repertoires was computed as shared unique clonotypes divided by the size of the smaller repertoire. Richness of each repertoire was evaluated using RTK rarefaction, the Chao1 estimator, and Recon v2.1 estimates of unobserved clonotypes. Generation probabilities were computed with OLGA for all TCRbeta clonotypes obtained by the gDNA method from four donors. TCRdb provides this immuneACCESS table in a form limited to in-frame rearrangements. Some clones are lacking; in checked studies, under half of them reflect an unresolved V gene, and why the rest are absent is not known. That table is the source of V, J and clone size, and D and trimming were worked out from the DNA. For this sample there are about 2 million clones; about 94% appear just once. The ten largest make up more than 0.95% of the sample.

Of note for this clone: It has no known antigen specificity. No base qualities exist here, and no much larger clone lies one base off it. Other nucleotide sequences in the sample specify the same CDR3.

The sample comprised naive CD8+ T cells sorted from blood. The cell subset or site label for this specimen denotes: CD45RA+CCR7+. The sequence came from a man younger than 30 in good health. This receptor chain uses TRBV4-1 and TRBJ2-7; the D gene remains uncertain. CDR3 reads: CASSQDGTSYEQYF. The sequenced DNA: TGCGCCAGCAGCCAAGATGGTACCTCCTACGAGCAGTACTTC.